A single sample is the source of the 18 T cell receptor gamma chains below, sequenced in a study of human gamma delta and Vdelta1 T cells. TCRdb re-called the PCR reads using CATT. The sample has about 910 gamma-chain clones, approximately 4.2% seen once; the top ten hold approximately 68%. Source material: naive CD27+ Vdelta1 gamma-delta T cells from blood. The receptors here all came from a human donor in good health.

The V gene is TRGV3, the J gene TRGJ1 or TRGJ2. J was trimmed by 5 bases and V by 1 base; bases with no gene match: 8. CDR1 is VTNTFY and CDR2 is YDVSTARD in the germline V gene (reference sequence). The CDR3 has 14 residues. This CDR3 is CATWDSLGNYKKLF. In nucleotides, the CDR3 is TGTGCCACCTGGGACAGCCTCGGTAATTATAAGAAACTCTTT.

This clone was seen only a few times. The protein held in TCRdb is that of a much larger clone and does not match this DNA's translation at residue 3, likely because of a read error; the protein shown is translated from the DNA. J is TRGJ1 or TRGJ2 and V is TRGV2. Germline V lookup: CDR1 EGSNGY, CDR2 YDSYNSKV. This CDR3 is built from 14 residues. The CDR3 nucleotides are TGTGCCGCCTGGGACGATACGAACTATTATAAGAAACTCTTT. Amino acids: CAAWDDTNYYKKLF.

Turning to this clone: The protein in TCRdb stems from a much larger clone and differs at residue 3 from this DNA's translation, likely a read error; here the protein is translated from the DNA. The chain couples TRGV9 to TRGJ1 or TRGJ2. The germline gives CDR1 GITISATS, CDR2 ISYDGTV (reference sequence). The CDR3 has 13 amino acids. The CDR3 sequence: CAMWEVHYYKKLF. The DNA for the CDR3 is TGTGCCATGTGGGAGGTGCATTATTATAAGAAACTCTTT.

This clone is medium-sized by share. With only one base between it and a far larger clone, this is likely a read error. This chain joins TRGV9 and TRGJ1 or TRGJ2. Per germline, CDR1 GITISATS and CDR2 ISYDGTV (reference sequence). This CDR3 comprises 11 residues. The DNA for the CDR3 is TGTGCCGTGTGGGAGGTTGGCAAGAAACTCTTT. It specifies CAVWEVGKKLF.

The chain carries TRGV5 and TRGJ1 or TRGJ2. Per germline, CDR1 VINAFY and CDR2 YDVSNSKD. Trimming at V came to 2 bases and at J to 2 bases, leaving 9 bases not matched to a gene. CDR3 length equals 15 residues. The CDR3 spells CATWDTRRHYYKKLF. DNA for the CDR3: TGTGCCACCTGGGACACCCGACGACATTATTATAAGAAACTCTTT.

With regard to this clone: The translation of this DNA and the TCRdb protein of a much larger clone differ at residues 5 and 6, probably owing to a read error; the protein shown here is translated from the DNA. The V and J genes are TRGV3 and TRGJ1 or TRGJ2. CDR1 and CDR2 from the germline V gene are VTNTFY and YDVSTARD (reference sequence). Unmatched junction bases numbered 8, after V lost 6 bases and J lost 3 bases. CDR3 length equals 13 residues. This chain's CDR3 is CATWFWPYYKKLF. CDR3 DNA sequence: TGTGCCACCTGGTTCTGGCCTTATTATAAGAAACTCTTT.

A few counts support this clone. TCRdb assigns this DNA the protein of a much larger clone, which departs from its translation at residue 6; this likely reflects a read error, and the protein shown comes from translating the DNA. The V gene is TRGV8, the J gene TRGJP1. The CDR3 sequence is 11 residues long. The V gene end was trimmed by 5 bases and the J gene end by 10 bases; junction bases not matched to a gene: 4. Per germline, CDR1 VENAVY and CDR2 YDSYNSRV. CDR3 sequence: CATWGDWFKIF. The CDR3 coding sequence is TGTGCCACCTGGGGGGATTGGTTCAAGATATTT.

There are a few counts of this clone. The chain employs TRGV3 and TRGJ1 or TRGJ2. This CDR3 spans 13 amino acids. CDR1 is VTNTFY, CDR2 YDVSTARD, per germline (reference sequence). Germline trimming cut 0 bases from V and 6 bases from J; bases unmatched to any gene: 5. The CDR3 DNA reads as TGTGCCACCTGGGACAGGCTGAGTTATAAGAAACTCTTT. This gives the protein CATWDRLSYKKLF.

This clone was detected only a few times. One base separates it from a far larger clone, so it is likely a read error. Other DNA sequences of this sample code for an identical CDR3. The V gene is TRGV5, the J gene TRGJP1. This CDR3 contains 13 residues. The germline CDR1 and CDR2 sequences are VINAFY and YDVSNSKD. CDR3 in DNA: TGCGCCACCTGGGCCTTCACTGGTTGGTTCAAGATATTT. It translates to CATWAFTGWFKIF.

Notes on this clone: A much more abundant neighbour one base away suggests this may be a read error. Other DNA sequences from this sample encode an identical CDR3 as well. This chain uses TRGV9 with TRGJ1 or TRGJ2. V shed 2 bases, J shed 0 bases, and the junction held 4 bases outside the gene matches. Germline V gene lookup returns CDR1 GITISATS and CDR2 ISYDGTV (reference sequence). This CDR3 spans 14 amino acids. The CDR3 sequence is CALWEGTNYYKKLF. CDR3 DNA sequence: TGTGCCTTGTGGGAGGGCACGAATTATTATAAGAAACTCTTT.

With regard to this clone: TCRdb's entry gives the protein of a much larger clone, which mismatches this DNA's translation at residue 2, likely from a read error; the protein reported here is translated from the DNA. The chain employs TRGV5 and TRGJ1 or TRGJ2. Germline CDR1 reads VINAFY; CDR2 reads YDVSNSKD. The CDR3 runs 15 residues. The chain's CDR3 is CTTWDRRGPGYKKLF. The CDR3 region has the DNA TGTACCACCTGGGACAGGCGGGGACCTGGCTATAAGAAACTCTTT.

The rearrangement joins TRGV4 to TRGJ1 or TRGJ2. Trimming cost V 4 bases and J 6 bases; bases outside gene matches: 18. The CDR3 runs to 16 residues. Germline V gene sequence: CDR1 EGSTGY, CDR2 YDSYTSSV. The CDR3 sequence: CATWDVRSGFGYKKLF. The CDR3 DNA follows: TGTGCCACCTGGGACGTGCGTTCCGGCTTTGGTTATAAGAAACTCTTT.

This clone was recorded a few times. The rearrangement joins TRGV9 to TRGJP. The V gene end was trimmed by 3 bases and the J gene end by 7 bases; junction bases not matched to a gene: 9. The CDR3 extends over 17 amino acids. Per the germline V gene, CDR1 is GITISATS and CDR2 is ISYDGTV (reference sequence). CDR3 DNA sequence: TGTGCCTTGTGGGAGCCCCGACAGGAGTTGGGCAAAAAAATCAAGGTATTT. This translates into CALWEPRQELGKKIKVF.

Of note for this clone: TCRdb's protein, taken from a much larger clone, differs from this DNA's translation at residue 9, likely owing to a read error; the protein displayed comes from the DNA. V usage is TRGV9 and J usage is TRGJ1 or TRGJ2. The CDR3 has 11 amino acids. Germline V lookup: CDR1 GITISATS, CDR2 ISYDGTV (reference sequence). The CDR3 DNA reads TGTGCCTTGTGGGAGGTTGGCAAGATACTCTTT. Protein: CALWEVGKILF.

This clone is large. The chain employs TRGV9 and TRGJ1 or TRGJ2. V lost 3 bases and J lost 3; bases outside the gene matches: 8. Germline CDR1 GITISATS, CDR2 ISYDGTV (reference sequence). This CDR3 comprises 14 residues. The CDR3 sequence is CALWEYSTYYKKLF. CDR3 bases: TGTGCCTTGTGGGAGTACTCAACTTATTATAAGAAACTCTTT.

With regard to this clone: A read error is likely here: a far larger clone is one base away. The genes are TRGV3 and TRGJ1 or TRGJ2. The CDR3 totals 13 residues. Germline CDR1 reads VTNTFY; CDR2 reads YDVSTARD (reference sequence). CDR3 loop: CATWDGPYYKKLF. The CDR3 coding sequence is TGTGCCACCTGGGACGGGCCTTATTATAAGAAACTGTTT.

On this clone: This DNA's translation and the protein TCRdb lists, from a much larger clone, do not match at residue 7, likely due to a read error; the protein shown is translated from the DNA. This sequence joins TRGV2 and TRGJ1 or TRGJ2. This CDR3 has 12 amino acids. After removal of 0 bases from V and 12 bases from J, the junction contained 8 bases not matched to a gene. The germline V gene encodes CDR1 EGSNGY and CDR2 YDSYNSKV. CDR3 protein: CATWDGSARKLF. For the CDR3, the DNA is TGTGCCACCTGGGACGGGTCTGCTAGGAAACTCTTT.

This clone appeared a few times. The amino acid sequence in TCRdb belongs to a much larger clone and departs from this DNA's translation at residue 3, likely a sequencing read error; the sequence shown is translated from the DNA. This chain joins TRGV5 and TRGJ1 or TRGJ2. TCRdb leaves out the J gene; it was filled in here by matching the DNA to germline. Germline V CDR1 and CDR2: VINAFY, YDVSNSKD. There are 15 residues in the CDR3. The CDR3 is CAAWDRRGPGYKKLF. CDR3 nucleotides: TGTGCCGCCTGGGACAGGCGGGGACCTGGCTATAAGAAACTCTTT.